A single T cell receptor beta chain is shown here with its context. Antigen unknown. The entry originates in a study of Ad26.COV2.S vaccination and SARS-CoV-2 variants. Broader study findings: Breadth and depth estimates from TCRs may understate total T cell responses. Placebo recipients trailed vaccine recipients in spike-specific TCR breadth. Reports say spike-specific CD8+ and CD4+ T cell responses covered substantial breadth after vaccination.

Assay: immunoSEQ multiplex PCR; the TCRdb copy retains only in-frame clones and omits some. The sample shows fewer than 150,000 clones, roughly 90% of them seen only once. Deletions cut 1 base from V and 7 bases from J, with 17 bases between. The germline V gene has CDR1 SGHRS and CDR2 YFSETQ. This CDR3 has 15 residues. J is TRBJ1-2 and V is TRBV5-1; D perhaps matches TRBD1 (5 bases). The input for sequencing was peripheral blood, taken after recovery from COVID-19. This sequence originates from a human donor who had recovered from COVID-19. The CDR3 DNA follows: TGCGCCAGCAGCTTGACAGACAGTGTTTTTGGTGGCTACACCTTC. This codes for CASSLTDSVFGGYTF.